Each of the 21 T cell receptor beta chains below was sequenced from the same sample in a study of blood T cells in healthy people across ages. The second PCR ran roughly 6 to 11 cycles with a sample-barcoded 5' primer and J-beta primers. TCRdb itself ran the 5' RACE reads through MiXCR, one entry per CDR3 protein. The data hold around 870,000 distinct CDR3 sequences, with more than 25% observed a single time. Material: blood. These receptors all stem from an elderly woman in good health.

This clonotype was seen repeatedly, ten times or more. The chain couples TRBV29-1 to TRBJ2-3; 8 nucleotides agree with TRBD2. The J segment lost 3 bases and the V segment lost 0 bases, leaving 11 bases of the junction unmatched. The CDR3 sequence is 17 residues long. Germline lookup yields CDR1 SQVTM and CDR2 ANQGSEA. The CDR3 DNA follows: TGCAGCGTTGAAGATCGGGAGGGGCAGGGGCGGACAGATACGCAGTATTTT. Its translation is CSVEDREGQGRTDTQYF.

V and J are TRBV7-9 and TRBJ1-6; possible D gene TRBD1, 6 bases. Trimming shortened V by 2 bases and J by 10 bases, and 18 bases separated the two germline ends. This CDR3 has 16 amino acids. CDR1 and CDR2 from the germline V gene are SEHNR and FQNEAQ (reference sequence). In nucleotides, the CDR3 is TGTGCCAGCAGCTTATGGGGGGGAACGAGGGGGTCACCCCTCCACTTT. Amino acid sequence: CASSLWGGTRGSPLHF. The entire variable domain, with the rest obtained from reference TRBV7-9 and TRBJ1-6, is as follows: DTGVSQNPRHKITKRGQNVTFRCDPISEHNRLYWYRQTLGQGPEFLTYFQNEAQLEKSRLLSDRFSAERPKGSFSTLEIQRTEQGDSAMYLCASSLWGGTRGSPLHFGNGTRLTVT.

A remark on this clonotype: With a much larger clone just one base away, this may be a read error. The chain couples TRBV20-1 to TRBJ2-7, with D perhaps given as TRBD1 or TRBD2 (5 bases each). The CDR3 is made up of 15 amino acids. Germline CDR1 is DFQATT and CDR2 is SNEGSKA (reference sequence). V gave up 6 bases and J gave up 7 bases, with 25 bases separating them. Here the CDR3 DNA reads TGCAGTGCCCGCGAGGCCGGGGCGTACGCAAATGAGCAGTACTTC. The encoded protein is CSAREAGAYANEQYF.

The chain uses TRBV20-1 and TRBJ1-1; 9 bases align to TRBD1. V lost 2 bases and J lost 4; bases outside the gene matches: 5. This CDR3 comprises 14 residues. From germline, CDR1 is DFQATT and CDR2 SNEGSKA (reference sequence). CDR3 sequence reads: CSARTGGWGTEAFF. In DNA form, the CDR3 reads TGCAGTGCTAGAACAGGGGGCTGGGGCACTGAAGCTTTCTTT.

In its sample, this clonotype was seen once. A much larger clone differs by one base, so this may be a read error. The chain has TRBV3-1 and TRBJ1-1; D gene unclear. Germline assignment: CDR1 LGHDT and CDR2 YNNKEL (reference sequence). CDR3 length: 14 residues. The DNA of the CDR3 is TGTACCAGCAGCCAAGGGATCGGGAACACTGAAGCTTTCTTT. It specifies CTSSQGIGNTEAFF.

The chain carries TRBV7-2 and TRBJ2-7; D remains ambiguous. Germline-derived CDR1 and CDR2 are SGHTA and FQGNSA. V lost 6 bases and J 2 bases, leaving 8 bases between the germline ends. CDR3 size: 12 residues. CDR3 nucleotides: TGTGCCAGCAGGAAGGGCCCCTACGAGCAGTACTTC. It translates to CASRKGPYEQYF.

There are many counts of this clonotype. The rearrangement uses TRBV5-6 and TRBJ2-7; D is uncertain. This CDR3 comprises 12 residues. Germline CDR1 and CDR2: SGHDT and YYEEEE. Trimming left V 7 bases short and J 6 bases short, with 14 bases between. The CDR3 loop reads CASARYGFEQYF. The CDR3 DNA follows: TGTGCCAGCGCCCGTTACGGGTTCGAGCAGTACTTC.

Notes on this clonotype: Being one base from a much bigger clone, this may be a read error. The chain combines TRBV2 with TRBJ1-2; D is ambiguous. Germline CDR1 reads SNHLY; CDR2 reads FYNNEI. The CDR3 extends over 13 amino acids. The CDR3 spells CASREAGSHGYTF. DNA of the CDR3: TGTGCCAGCAGGGAAGCGGGCAGCCATGGCTACACCTTC.

The genes are TRBV20-1 and TRBJ2-3; TRBD2 aligns across 9 bases. This CDR3 region has 17 residues. Germline V lookup: CDR1 DFQATT, CDR2 SNEGSKA (reference sequence). Trimming took 6 bases from V and 3 from J; bases not matched to a gene: 16. The CDR3 is CSAGGAGGQSGTDTQYF. DNA of the CDR3: TGCAGTGCCGGTGGAGCGGGGGGCCAGAGTGGGACAGATACGCAGTATTTT.

This clonotype was counted ten times or more. The V gene is TRBV20-1, the J gene TRBJ2-7; the D gene is possibly TRBD2 (7 bases). The ends were cut back, 2 bases at V and 0 bases at J, with 17 bases in the middle. The germline gives CDR1 DFQATT, CDR2 SNEGSKA (reference sequence). This CDR3 region has 16 residues. The CDR3 protein is CSARSFTGRDSYEQYF. CDR3 nucleotides: TGCAGTGCTAGATCATTTACAGGGAGGGACTCCTACGAGCAGTACTTC.

This clonotype showed up many times. The chain carries TRBV20-1 and TRBJ2-7; D might be TRBD2 (5 bases). The CDR3 contains 15 residues. The V end lost 1 base, the J end lost 0 bases, and 13 bases lay between the germline ends. The germline V gene has CDR1 DFQATT and CDR2 SNEGSKA (reference sequence). CDR3 amino acids: CSARVPGTSSYEQYF. CDR3 in DNA: TGCAGTGCTAGAGTTCCGGGCACTAGCTCCTACGAGCAGTACTTC.

V usage is TRBV20-1 and J usage is TRBJ1-2, with 7 bases lining up with TRBD1. CDR1 is DFQATT and CDR2 is SNEGSKA in the germline V gene (reference sequence). This CDR3 is built from 16 residues. V gave up 7 bases and J gave up 1 base; unmatched junction bases: 15. The chain's CDR3 is CSVSGTADLYNYGYTF. The CDR3 coding sequence is TGCAGTGTCTCAGGGACAGCCGACCTTTATAACTATGGCTACACCTTC.

The chain has TRBV11-2 and TRBJ1-2; a weak D match, TRBD1 (5 bases). CDR3 length: 13 amino acids. Trimming pared 5 bases from V and 8 bases from J, leaving 15 bases between. The germline gives CDR1 SGHAT, CDR2 FQNNGV. CDR3 nucleotide sequence: TGTGCCAGCAGCCCAGGGACTTATGGGGGCTACACCTTC. This sequence encodes CASSPGTYGGYTF.

The chain joins TRBV30 to TRBJ1-5, with 12 bases fitting TRBD1. Per germline, CDR1 GTSNPN and CDR2 SVGIG (reference sequence). The CDR3 is 15 amino acids. After removal of 1 base from V and 5 bases from J, the junction contained 3 bases not matched to a gene. Here the CDR3 reads CAWSGGQGADQPQHF. The CDR3 DNA reads as TGTGCCTGGAGTGGGGGACAGGGGGCTGATCAGCCCCAGCATTTT.

This clonotype was seen a handful of times. The chain employs TRBV5-5 and TRBJ1-1; D gene uncertain. V was cut by 0 bases and J by 2 bases, with 11 bases left in between. The CDR3 spans 15 residues. Germline lookup yields CDR1 SGHKS and CDR2 YYEKEE (reference sequence). The DNA of the CDR3 is TGTGCCAGCAGCTTGGGGGTACCATCAAACACTGAAGCTTTCTTT. Translated: CASSLGVPSNTEAFF.

This clonotype came up once. The chain links TRBV2 to TRBJ1-4; no reliable D call. The germline V gene has CDR1 SNHLY and CDR2 FYNNEI. Trimming stripped 5 bases from V and 0 bases from J, with 10 bases between. This CDR3 is 15 amino acids long. The CDR3 nucleotides are TGTGCCAGCAGTCCTACCGGGACAACTAATGAAAAACTGTTTTTT. It is translated as CASSPTGTTNEKLFF.

This clonotype was found a few times. For the CDR3, the DNA is TGTGCCAGCAGCCGTCCGGGACAGGGGCTGCGGGAGCAGTACTTC. It yields the protein CASSRPGQGLREQYF. V and J are TRBV28 and TRBJ2-7, with 10 bases matching TRBD1. This CDR3 comprises 15 residues. Germline CDR1 and CDR2: MDHEN and SYDVKM. Trimming took 6 bases from V and 7 from J; bases not matched to a gene: 12.

The chain joins TRBV19 to TRBJ1-2, with TRBD1 matching 9 bases. CDR3 length: 14 amino acids. Unmatched junction bases numbered 8, after V lost 7 bases and J lost 5 bases. Germline CDR1 and CDR2: LNHDA and SQIVND (reference sequence). DNA for the CDR3: TGTGCCAGTATATCTCGGGACAGGGCTTATGGCTACACCTTC. Translation gives CASISRDRAYGYTF.

The genes are TRBV7-2 and TRBJ2-1; 9 bases line up with TRBD2. Unmatched junction bases numbered 6, after V lost 1 base and J lost 8 bases. This CDR3 spans 15 amino acids. CDR1 is SGHTA, CDR2 FQGNSA, per germline. The CDR3 reads CASSLEAGGPDEQFF. CDR3 sequence (DNA): TGTGCCAGCAGCTTAGAGGCGGGAGGGCCGGATGAGCAGTTCTTC.

About this clonotype: A much larger clone lies one base from this, so it may be a read error. The chain uses TRBV20-1 and TRBJ2-4; D is perhaps TRBD2 (7 bases). The DNA end lines up better with TRBJ2-5; the J call may be wrong. The CDR3 covers 15 residues. The V gene's germline CDR1 is DFQATT and CDR2 SNEGSKA (reference sequence). The CDR3, as DNA: TGCAGTGCTAGAGATATCGGGGGGCTGGGAGAGACCCAGTACTTC. Protein: CSARDIGGLGETQYF.

This chain links TRBV7-2 with TRBJ2-5; 13 positions match TRBD2. After removal of 9 bases from V and 2 bases from J, the junction contained 3 bases not matched to a gene. The germline gives CDR1 SGHTA, CDR2 FQGNSA. The CDR3 length is 14 residues. CDR3 bases: TGTGCCAGTAAACTAGCGGGGGGGCAAGAGACCCAGTACTTC. This gives the protein CASKLAGGQETQYF.